This T cell receptor (beta chain) was observed in a study of control samples from healthy donors and cancer patients. The CDR3 runs to 15 residues. J gave up 6 bases and V 6 bases, and 11 bases lay outside the gene matches. The germline gives CDR1 MDHEN, CDR2 SYDVKM. The method was immunoSEQ multiplex PCR; TCRdb's version includes in-frame clones alone and lacks a portion of them. The sample includes about 110,000 clones, about 80% of them seen just once. V gene TRBV28 combines with J gene TRBJ2-7; 10 bases match TRBD1. The TCR was taken from a man between 18 and 29 years old in good health. The sample comprised blood. DNA for the CDR3: TGTGCCAGCAGGAGTAGGGGACAGGGGACGCGCGAGCAGTACTTC. Its translation is CASRSRGQGTREQYF.